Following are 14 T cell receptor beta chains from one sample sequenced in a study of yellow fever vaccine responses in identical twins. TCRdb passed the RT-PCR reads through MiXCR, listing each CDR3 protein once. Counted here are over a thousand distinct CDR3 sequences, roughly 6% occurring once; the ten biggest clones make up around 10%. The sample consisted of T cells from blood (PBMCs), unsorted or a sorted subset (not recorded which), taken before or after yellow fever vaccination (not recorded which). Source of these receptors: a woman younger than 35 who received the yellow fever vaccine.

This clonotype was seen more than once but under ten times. This CDR3 is CASSLRAGGRETQYF. CDR3 in DNA: TGTGCCAGCAGCTTACGAGCGGGGGGTCGGGAGACCCAGTACTTC. The chain links TRBV7-2 to TRBJ2-5; 9 nucleotides agree with TRBD2. Germline loops: CDR1 SGHTA, CDR2 FQGNSA. The CDR3 spans 15 residues. Germline trimming cut 2 bases from V and 5 bases from J; bases unmatched to any gene: 6.

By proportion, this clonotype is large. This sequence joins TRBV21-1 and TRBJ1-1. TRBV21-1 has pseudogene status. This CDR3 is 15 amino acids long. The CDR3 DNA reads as TGTGCCAGCAGCACCCCGGGGGGGCTGAACACTGAAGCTTTCTTT. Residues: CASSTPGGLNTEAFF.

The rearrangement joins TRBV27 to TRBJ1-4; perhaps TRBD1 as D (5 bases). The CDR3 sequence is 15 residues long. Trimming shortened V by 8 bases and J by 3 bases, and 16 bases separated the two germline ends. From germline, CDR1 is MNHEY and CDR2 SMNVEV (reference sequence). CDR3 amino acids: CASSPVGGANEKLFF. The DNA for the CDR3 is TGTGCCAGCTCTCCTGTGGGGGGGGCTAATGAAAAACTGTTTTTT.

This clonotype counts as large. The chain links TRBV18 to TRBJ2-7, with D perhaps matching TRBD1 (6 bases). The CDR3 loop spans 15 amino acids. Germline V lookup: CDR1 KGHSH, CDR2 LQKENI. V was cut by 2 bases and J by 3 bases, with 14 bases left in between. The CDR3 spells CASSPYSGARYEQYF. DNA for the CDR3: TGTGCCAGCTCACCATATTCAGGGGCGCGCTACGAGCAGTACTTC. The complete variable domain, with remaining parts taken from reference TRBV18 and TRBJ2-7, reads NAGVMQNPRHLVRRRGQEARLRCSPMKGHSHVYWYRQLPEEGLKFMVYLQKENIIDESGMPKERFSAEFPKEGPSILRIQQVVRGDSAAYFCASSPYSGARYEQYFGPGTRLTVT.

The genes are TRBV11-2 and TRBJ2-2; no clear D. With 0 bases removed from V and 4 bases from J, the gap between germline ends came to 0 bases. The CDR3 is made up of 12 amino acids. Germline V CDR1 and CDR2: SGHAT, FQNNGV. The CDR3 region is CASSLDTGELFF. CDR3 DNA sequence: TGTGCCAGCAGCTTAGACACCGGGGAGCTGTTTTTT.

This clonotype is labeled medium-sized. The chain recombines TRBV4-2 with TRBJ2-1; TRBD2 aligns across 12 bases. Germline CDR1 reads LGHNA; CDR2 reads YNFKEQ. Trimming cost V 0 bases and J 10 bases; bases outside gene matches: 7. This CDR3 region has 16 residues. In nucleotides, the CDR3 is TGTGCCAGCAGCCAAGAGACTAGCGGGGGTCAAGGGGAGCAGTTCTTC. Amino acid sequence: CASSQETSGGQGEQFF.

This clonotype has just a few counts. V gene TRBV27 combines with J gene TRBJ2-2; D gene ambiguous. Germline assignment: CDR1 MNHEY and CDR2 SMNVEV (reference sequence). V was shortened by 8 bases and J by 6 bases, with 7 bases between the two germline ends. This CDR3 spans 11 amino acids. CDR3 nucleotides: TGTGCCAGCCAACTCGCCGGGGAGCTGTTTTTT. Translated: CASQLAGELFF.

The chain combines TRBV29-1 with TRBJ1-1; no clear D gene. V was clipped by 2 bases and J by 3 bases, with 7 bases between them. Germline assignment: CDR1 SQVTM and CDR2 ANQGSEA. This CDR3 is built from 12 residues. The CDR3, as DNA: TGCAGCGTTGAAATGAGCGACACTGAAGCTTTCTTT. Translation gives CSVEMSDTEAFF.

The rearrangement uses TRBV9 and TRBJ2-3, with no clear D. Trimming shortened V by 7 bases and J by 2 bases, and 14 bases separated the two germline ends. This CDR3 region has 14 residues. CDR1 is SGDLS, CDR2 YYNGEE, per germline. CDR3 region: CASASWGYTDTQYF. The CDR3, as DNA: TGTGCCAGCGCGTCCTGGGGTTACACAGATACGCAGTATTTT. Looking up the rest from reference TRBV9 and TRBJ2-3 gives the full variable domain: DSGVTQTPKHLITATGQRVTLRCSPRSGDLSVYWYQQSLDQGLQFLIQYYNGEERAKGNILERFSAQQFPDLHSELNLSSLELGDSALYFCASASWGYTDTQYFGPGTRLTVL.

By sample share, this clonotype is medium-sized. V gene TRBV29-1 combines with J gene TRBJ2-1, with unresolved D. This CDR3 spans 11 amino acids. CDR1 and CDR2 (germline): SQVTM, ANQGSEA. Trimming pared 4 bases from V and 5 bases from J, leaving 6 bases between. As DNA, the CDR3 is TGCAGCGTTGCTCAGAACAATGAGCAGTTCTTC. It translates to CSVAQNNEQFF.

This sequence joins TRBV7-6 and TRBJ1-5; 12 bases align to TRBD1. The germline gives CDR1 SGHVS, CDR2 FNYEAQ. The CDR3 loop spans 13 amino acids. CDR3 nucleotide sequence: TGTGCTAGCGGGACAGGGGGCCCTCAGCCCCAGCATTTT. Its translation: CASGTGGPQPQHF.

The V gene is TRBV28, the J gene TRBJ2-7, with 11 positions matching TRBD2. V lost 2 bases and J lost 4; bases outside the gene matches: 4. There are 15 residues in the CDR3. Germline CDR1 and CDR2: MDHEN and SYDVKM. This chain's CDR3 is CASSLIAGGSYEQYF. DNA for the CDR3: TGTGCCAGCAGTTTAATAGCGGGGGGGTCTTACGAGCAGTACTTC.

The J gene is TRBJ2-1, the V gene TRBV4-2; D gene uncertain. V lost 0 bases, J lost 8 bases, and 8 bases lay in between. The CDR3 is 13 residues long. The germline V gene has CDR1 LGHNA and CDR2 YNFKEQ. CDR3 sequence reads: CASSQDTWHEQFF. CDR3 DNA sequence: TGTGCCAGCAGCCAAGATACTTGGCATGAGCAGTTCTTC.

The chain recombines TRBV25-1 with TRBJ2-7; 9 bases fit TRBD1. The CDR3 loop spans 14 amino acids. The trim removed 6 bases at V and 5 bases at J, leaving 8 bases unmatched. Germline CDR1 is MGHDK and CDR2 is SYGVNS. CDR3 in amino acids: CASSATGGVDEQYF. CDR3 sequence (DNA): TGTGCCAGCAGCGCGACAGGGGGTGTGGACGAGCAGTACTTC.